One and the same sample provided the 6 T cell receptor beta chains below, sequenced in a study of monozygotic twins with inflammatory bowel disease. Using the 5' RACE reads, TCRdb records one entry per CDR3 protein without DNA. The sample table sets out about 200,000 distinct CDR3 sequences. Sequencing was performed on blood. These TCRs come from a human donor with ulcerative colitis or Crohn's disease, or a healthy co-twin of an affected twin (not recorded which).

The chain has TRBV20-1 and TRBJ2-1; TCRdb's assignment of TRBD2 cannot be checked, as there is no DNA. The germline CDR1 and CDR2 sequences are DFQATT and SNEGSKA (reference sequence). CDR3 length equals 13 residues. The CDR3 sequence is CSASRLGALEQFF.

The V gene is TRBV5-5, the J gene TRBJ1-6. The CDR3 sequence is 14 residues long. Germline V gene data show CDR1 as SGHKS and CDR2 as YYEKEE (reference sequence). The chain's CDR3 is CASSLDRQNSPLHF. Supplemented by reference TRBV5-5 and TRBJ1-6, the full variable domain reads DAGVTQSPTHLIKTRGQQVTLRCSPISGHKSVSWYQQVLGQGPQFIFQYYEKEERGRGNFPDRFSARQFPNYSSELNVNALLLGDSALYLCASSLDRQNSPLHFGNGTRLTVT.

The chain carries TRBV7-2 and TRBJ1-6; TCRdb selects TRBD1, and the lack of DNA leaves this call unchecked. CDR3 length: 14 residues. Germline CDR1 is SGHTA and CDR2 is FQGNSA. This CDR3 is CASSLVPGDSPLHF.

The V gene is TRBV27, the J gene TRBJ1-5; TCRdb gives TRBD1 as the D gene, but with no DNA this cannot be confirmed. There are 16 residues in the CDR3. Germline-derived CDR1 and CDR2 are MNHEY and SMNVEV (reference sequence). The CDR3 here is CARRSIGRAGNQPQHF.

The chain employs TRBV6-5 and TRBJ2-6; TCRdb lists TRBD1, though no DNA is available to test this call. Germline-derived CDR1 and CDR2 are MNHEY and SVGAGI. CDR3 size: 17 residues. The CDR3 loop is CASSYGQGASGANVLTF.

The chain uses TRBV6-1 and TRBJ2-4; TCRdb indicates TRBD2, and absent DNA this call remains unverified. The CDR3 is made up of 15 amino acids. Germline V gene data show CDR1 as MNHNS and CDR2 as SASEGT. The CDR3 loop reads CASSLNRGAGNIQYF.